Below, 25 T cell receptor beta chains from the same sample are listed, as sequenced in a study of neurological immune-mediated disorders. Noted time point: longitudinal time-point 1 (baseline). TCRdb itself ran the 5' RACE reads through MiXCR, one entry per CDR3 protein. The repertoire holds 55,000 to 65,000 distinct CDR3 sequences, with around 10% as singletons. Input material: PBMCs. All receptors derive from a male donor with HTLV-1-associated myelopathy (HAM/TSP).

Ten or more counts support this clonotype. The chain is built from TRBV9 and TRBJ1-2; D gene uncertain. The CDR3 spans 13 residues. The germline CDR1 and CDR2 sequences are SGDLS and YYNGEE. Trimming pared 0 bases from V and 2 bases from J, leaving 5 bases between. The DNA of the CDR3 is TGTGCCAGCAGCGTAGATGTGAACTATGGCTACACCTTC. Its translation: CASSVDVNYGYTF. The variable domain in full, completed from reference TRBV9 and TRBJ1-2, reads DSGVTQTPKHLITATGQRVTLRCSPRSGDLSVYWYQQSLDQGLQFLIQYYNGEERAKGNILERFSAQQFPDLHSELNLSSLELGDSALYFCASSVDVNYGYTFGSGTRLTVV.

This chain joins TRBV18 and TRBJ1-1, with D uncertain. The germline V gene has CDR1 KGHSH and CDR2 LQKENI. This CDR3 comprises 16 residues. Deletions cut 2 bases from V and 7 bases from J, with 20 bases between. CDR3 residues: CASSPDFVKVMGEAFF. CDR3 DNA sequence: TGTGCCAGCTCACCAGATTTTGTTAAGGTGATGGGTGAAGCTTTCTTT. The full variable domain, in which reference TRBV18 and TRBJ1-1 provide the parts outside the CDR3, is NAGVMQNPRHLVRRRGQEARLRCSPMKGHSHVYWYRQLPEEGLKFMVYLQKENIIDESGMPKERFSAEFPKEGPSILRIQQVVRGDSAAYFCASSPDFVKVMGEAFFGQGTRLTVV.

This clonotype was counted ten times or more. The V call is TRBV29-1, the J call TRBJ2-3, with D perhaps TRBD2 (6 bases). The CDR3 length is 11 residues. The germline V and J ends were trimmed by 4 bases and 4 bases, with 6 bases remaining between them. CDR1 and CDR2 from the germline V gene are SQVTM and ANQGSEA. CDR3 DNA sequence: TGCAGCGTTGCGGGGGCAGATACGCAGTATTTT. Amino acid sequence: CSVAGADTQYF.

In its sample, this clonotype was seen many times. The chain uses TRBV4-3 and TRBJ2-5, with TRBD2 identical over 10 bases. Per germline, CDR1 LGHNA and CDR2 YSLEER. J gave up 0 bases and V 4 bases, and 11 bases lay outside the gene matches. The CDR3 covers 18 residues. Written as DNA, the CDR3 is TGCGCCAGCAGCCCCAGGCTAGCGGGGGAAATGTACCAAGAGACCCAGTACTTC. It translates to CASSPRLAGEMYQETQYF.

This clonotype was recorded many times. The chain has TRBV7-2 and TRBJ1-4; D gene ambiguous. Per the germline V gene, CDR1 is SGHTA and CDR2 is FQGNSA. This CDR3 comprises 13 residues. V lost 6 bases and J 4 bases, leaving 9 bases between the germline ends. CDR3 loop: CASSLQINEKLFF. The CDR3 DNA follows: TGTGCCAGCAGTCTTCAGATTAATGAAAAACTGTTTTTT. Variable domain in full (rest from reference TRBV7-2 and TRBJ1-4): GAGVSQSPSNKVTEKGKDVELRCDPISGHTALYWYRQSLGQGLEFLIYFQGNSAPDKSGLPSDRFSAERTGGSVSTLTIQRTQQEDSAVYLCASSLQINEKLFFGSGTQLSVL.

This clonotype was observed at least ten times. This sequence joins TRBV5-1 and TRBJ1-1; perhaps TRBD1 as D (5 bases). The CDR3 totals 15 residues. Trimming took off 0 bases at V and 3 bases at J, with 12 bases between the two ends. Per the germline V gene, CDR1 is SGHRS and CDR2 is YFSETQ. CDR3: CASSLDVGTYTEAFF. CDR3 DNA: TGCGCCAGCAGCTTGGATGTGGGGACTTACACTGAAGCTTTCTTT.

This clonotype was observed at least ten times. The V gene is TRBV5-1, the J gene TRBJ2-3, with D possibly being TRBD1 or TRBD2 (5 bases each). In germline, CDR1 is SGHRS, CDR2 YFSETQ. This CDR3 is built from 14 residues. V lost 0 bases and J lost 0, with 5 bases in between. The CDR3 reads CASSLGDSTDTQYF. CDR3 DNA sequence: TGCGCCAGCAGCTTGGGGGACAGCACAGATACGCAGTATTTT.

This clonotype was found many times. For the CDR3, the DNA is TGTGCCAGCAGCGGAGGGGACGGGAATTCACCCCTCCACTTT. Protein sequence: CASSGGDGNSPLHF. The chain employs TRBV9 and TRBJ1-6; a weak D match, TRBD1 (5 bases). Between the trimmed V and J ends, which lost 3 bases and 7 bases, there was a span of 11 bases. This CDR3 spans 14 amino acids. Germline V gene lookup returns CDR1 SGDLS and CDR2 YYNGEE.

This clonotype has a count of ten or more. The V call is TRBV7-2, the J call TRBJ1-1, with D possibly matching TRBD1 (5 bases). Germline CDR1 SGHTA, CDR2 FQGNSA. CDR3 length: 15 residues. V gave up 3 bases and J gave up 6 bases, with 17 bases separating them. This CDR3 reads CASSFQPRGAAEAFF. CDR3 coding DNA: TGTGCCAGCAGCTTCCAACCAAGGGGAGCCGCTGAAGCTTTCTTT.

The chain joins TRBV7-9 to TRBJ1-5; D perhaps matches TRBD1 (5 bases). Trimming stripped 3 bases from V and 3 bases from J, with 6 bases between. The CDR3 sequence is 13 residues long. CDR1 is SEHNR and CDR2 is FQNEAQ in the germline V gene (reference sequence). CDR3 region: CASSLTDNQPQHF. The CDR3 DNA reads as TGTGCCAGCAGCTTGACAGACAATCAGCCCCAGCATTTT.

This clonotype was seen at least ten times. The CDR3 reads CSARELGGAAPYEQYF. The CDR3 DNA reads as TGCAGTGCTAGAGAATTGGGCGGGGCTGCCCCCTACGAGCAGTACTTC. V is TRBV20-1 and J is TRBJ2-7; D is perhaps TRBD2 (6 bases). Looked up from germline, CDR1 is DFQATT and CDR2 is SNEGSKA (reference sequence). This CDR3 has 16 amino acids. V gave up 0 bases and J gave up 2 bases, with 17 bases separating them.

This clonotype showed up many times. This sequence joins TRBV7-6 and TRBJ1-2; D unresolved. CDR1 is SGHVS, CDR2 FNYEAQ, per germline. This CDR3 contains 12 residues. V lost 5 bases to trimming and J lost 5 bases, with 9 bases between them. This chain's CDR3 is CASSPGGYGYTF. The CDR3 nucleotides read TGTGCCAGCAGCCCTGGTGGATATGGCTACACCTTC.

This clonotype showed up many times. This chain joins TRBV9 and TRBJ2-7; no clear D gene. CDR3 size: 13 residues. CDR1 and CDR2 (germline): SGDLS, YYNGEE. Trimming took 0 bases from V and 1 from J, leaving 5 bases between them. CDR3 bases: TGTGCCAGCAGCGTAGATCAGTCCTACGAGCAGTACTTC. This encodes CASSVDQSYEQYF.

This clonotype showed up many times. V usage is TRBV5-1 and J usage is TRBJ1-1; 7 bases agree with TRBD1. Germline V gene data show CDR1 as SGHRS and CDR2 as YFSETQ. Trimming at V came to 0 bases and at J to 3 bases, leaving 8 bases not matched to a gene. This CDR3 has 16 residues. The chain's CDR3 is CASSLEGAGMHTEAFF. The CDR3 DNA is TGCGCCAGCAGCTTGGAGGGGGCAGGGATGCACACTGAAGCTTTCTTT.

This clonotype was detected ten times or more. CDR3 sequence (DNA): TGCGCCAGCAGCTTGAGGCCTCTAGCGGGGGCGTACCAAGAGACCCAGTACTTC. The encoded protein is CASSLRPLAGAYQETQYF. This sequence joins TRBV5-1 and TRBJ2-5; TRBD2 matches at 10 bases. The CDR3 is 18 residues long. The V and J ends lost 1 base and 0 bases, in that order; junction bases with no gene match: 9. Germline-derived CDR1 and CDR2 are SGHRS and YFSETQ. Variable domain in full (rest from reference TRBV5-1 and TRBJ2-5): KAGVTQTPRYLIKTRGQQVTLSCSPISGHRSVSWYQQTPGQGLQFLFEYFSETQRNKGNFPGRFSGRQFSNSRSEMNVSTLELGDSALYLCASSLRPLAGAYQETQYFGPGTRLLVL.

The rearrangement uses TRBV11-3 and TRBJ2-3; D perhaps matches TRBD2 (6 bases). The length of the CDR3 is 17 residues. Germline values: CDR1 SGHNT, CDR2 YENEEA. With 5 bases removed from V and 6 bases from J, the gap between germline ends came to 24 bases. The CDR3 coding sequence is TGTGCCAGCAGCCGCACCACATTGGCGGGACGGTCGGATACGCAGTATTTT. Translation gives CASSRTTLAGRSDTQYF. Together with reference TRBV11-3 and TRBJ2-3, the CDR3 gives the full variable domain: EAGVVQSPRYKIIEKKQPVAFWCNPISGHNTLYWYLQNLGQGPELLIRYENEEAVDDSQLPKDRFSAERLKGVDSTLKIQPAELGDSAVYLCASSRTTLAGRSDTQYFGPGTRLTVL.

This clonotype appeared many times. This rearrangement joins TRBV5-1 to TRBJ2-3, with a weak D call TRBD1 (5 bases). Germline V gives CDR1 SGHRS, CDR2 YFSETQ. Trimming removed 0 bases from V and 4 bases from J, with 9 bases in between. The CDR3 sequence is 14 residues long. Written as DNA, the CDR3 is TGCGCCAGCAGCTTGGCAGGGTTTCCAGATACGCAGTATTTT. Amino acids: CASSLAGFPDTQYF.

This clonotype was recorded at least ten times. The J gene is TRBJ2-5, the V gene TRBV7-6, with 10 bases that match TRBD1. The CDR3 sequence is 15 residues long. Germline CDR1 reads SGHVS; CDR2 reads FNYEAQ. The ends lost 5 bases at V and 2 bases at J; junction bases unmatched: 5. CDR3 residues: CASSTWTGGQETQYF. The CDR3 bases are TGTGCCAGCAGCACCTGGACAGGGGGGCAAGAGACCCAGTACTTC. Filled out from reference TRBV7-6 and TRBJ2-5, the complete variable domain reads GAGVSQSPRYKVTKRGQDVALRCDPISGHVSLYWYRQALGQGPEFLTYFNYEAQQDKSGLPNDRFSAERPEGSISTLTIQRTEQRDSAMYRCASSTWTGGQETQYFGPGTRLLVL.

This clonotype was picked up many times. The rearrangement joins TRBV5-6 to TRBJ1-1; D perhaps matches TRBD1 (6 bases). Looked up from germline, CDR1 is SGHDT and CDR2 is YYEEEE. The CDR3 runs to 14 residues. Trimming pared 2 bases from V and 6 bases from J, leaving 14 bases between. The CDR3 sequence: CASSLREGGAEAFF. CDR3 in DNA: TGTGCCAGCAGCTTACGGGAAGGGGGTGCTGAAGCTTTCTTT.

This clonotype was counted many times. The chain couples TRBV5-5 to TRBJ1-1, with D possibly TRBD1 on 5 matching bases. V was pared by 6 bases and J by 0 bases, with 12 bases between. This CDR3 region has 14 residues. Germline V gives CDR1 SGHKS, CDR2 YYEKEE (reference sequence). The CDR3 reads CASIRQKLNTEAFF. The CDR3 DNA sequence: TGTGCCAGCATAAGACAGAAACTGAACACTGAAGCTTTCTTT. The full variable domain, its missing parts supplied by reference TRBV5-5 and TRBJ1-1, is DAGVTQSPTHLIKTRGQQVTLRCSPISGHKSVSWYQQVLGQGPQFIFQYYEKEERGRGNFPDRFSARQFPNYSSELNVNALLLGDSALYLCASIRQKLNTEAFFGQGTRLTVV.

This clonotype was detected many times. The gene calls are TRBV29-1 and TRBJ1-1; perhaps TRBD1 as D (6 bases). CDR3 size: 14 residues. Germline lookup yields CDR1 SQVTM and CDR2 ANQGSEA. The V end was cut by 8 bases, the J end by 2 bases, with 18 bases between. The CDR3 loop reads CSITRGGVNTEAFF. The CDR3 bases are TGCAGCATAACTAGGGGGGGAGTAAACACTGAAGCTTTCTTT.

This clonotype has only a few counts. The CDR3 reads CASSLDRVRTEAFF. The CDR3 DNA reads as TGTGCCAGCAGTTTGGACAGGGTGAGGACTGAAGCTTTCTTT. This rearrangement joins TRBV28 to TRBJ1-1, with 8 bases aligning to TRBD1. This CDR3 is built from 14 residues. Per the germline V gene, CDR1 is MDHEN and CDR2 is SYDVKM. The J segment lost 5 bases and the V segment lost 3 bases, leaving 5 bases of the junction unmatched.

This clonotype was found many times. CDR3 loop: CASSQVRDYEQYF. The CDR3, as DNA: TGCGCCAGCAGCCAAGTCAGGGACTACGAGCAGTACTTC. The V and J genes are TRBV4-1 and TRBJ2-7; perhaps TRBD1 as D (5 bases). V shed 1 base and J shed 3 bases, with 7 bases lying between them. CDR1 is MGHRA, CDR2 YSYEKL, per germline. This CDR3 is 13 amino acids long.

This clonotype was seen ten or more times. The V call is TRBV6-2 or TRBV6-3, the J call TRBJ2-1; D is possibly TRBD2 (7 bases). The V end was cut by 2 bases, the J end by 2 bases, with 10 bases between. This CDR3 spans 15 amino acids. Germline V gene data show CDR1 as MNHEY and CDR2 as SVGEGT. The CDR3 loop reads CASSYGGAPYNEQFF. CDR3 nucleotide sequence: TGTGCCAGCAGTTACGGGGGGGCCCCCTACAATGAGCAGTTCTTC.

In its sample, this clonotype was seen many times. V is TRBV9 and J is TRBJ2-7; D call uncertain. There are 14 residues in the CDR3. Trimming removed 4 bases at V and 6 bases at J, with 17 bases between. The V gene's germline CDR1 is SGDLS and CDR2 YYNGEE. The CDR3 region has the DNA TGTGCCAGCAGCCCGCGGACCTGGGGTGGCGAGCAGTACTTC. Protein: CASSPRTWGGEQYF.